This T cell receptor beta chain emerged from a study of regulatory T cells in long-lasting Graves disease. Time point described: newly diagnosed GD, antithyroid drugs for less than 3 months. RNA extracted from PBMCs served as the sequencing template. General study results and limits: New patients shared fewer public clonotypes (over 900) than persistent patients did (more than 2,500).

To make TCR beta libraries, researchers used iRepertoire HTBI primers and Arm-PCR of CDR3 regions. TCRdb recomputed calls from the multiplex PCR reads with MiXCR, one row per CDR3 protein. The sample has 580,000 or so distinct CDR3 sequences; around 15% are singletons. This clonotype came up a few times. What it binds is not known. V was shortened by 5 bases and J by 6 bases, with 13 bases between the two germline ends. Germline V gives CDR1 GTSNPN, CDR2 SVGIG (reference sequence). This CDR3 comprises 13 residues. This sample was also put to use in a study of T cells in Graves' hyperthyroidism and ophthalmopathy. This second study notes: Diagnoses were made from clinical symptoms, serum measures (thyroxine and TRAb), thyroid ultrasound and orbital computed tomography.

This chain connects TRBV30 to TRBJ1-4; D gene unclear. The clonotype originates from a man younger than 35 with Graves disease. The source material was peripheral blood mononuclear cells (PBMCs), sampled at new diagnosis, from a patient treated with antithyroid drugs. CDR3 sequence reads: CAWSTSVDEKLFF. The CDR3 DNA is TGTGCCTGGTCGACCTCGGTAGATGAAAAACTGTTTTTT.